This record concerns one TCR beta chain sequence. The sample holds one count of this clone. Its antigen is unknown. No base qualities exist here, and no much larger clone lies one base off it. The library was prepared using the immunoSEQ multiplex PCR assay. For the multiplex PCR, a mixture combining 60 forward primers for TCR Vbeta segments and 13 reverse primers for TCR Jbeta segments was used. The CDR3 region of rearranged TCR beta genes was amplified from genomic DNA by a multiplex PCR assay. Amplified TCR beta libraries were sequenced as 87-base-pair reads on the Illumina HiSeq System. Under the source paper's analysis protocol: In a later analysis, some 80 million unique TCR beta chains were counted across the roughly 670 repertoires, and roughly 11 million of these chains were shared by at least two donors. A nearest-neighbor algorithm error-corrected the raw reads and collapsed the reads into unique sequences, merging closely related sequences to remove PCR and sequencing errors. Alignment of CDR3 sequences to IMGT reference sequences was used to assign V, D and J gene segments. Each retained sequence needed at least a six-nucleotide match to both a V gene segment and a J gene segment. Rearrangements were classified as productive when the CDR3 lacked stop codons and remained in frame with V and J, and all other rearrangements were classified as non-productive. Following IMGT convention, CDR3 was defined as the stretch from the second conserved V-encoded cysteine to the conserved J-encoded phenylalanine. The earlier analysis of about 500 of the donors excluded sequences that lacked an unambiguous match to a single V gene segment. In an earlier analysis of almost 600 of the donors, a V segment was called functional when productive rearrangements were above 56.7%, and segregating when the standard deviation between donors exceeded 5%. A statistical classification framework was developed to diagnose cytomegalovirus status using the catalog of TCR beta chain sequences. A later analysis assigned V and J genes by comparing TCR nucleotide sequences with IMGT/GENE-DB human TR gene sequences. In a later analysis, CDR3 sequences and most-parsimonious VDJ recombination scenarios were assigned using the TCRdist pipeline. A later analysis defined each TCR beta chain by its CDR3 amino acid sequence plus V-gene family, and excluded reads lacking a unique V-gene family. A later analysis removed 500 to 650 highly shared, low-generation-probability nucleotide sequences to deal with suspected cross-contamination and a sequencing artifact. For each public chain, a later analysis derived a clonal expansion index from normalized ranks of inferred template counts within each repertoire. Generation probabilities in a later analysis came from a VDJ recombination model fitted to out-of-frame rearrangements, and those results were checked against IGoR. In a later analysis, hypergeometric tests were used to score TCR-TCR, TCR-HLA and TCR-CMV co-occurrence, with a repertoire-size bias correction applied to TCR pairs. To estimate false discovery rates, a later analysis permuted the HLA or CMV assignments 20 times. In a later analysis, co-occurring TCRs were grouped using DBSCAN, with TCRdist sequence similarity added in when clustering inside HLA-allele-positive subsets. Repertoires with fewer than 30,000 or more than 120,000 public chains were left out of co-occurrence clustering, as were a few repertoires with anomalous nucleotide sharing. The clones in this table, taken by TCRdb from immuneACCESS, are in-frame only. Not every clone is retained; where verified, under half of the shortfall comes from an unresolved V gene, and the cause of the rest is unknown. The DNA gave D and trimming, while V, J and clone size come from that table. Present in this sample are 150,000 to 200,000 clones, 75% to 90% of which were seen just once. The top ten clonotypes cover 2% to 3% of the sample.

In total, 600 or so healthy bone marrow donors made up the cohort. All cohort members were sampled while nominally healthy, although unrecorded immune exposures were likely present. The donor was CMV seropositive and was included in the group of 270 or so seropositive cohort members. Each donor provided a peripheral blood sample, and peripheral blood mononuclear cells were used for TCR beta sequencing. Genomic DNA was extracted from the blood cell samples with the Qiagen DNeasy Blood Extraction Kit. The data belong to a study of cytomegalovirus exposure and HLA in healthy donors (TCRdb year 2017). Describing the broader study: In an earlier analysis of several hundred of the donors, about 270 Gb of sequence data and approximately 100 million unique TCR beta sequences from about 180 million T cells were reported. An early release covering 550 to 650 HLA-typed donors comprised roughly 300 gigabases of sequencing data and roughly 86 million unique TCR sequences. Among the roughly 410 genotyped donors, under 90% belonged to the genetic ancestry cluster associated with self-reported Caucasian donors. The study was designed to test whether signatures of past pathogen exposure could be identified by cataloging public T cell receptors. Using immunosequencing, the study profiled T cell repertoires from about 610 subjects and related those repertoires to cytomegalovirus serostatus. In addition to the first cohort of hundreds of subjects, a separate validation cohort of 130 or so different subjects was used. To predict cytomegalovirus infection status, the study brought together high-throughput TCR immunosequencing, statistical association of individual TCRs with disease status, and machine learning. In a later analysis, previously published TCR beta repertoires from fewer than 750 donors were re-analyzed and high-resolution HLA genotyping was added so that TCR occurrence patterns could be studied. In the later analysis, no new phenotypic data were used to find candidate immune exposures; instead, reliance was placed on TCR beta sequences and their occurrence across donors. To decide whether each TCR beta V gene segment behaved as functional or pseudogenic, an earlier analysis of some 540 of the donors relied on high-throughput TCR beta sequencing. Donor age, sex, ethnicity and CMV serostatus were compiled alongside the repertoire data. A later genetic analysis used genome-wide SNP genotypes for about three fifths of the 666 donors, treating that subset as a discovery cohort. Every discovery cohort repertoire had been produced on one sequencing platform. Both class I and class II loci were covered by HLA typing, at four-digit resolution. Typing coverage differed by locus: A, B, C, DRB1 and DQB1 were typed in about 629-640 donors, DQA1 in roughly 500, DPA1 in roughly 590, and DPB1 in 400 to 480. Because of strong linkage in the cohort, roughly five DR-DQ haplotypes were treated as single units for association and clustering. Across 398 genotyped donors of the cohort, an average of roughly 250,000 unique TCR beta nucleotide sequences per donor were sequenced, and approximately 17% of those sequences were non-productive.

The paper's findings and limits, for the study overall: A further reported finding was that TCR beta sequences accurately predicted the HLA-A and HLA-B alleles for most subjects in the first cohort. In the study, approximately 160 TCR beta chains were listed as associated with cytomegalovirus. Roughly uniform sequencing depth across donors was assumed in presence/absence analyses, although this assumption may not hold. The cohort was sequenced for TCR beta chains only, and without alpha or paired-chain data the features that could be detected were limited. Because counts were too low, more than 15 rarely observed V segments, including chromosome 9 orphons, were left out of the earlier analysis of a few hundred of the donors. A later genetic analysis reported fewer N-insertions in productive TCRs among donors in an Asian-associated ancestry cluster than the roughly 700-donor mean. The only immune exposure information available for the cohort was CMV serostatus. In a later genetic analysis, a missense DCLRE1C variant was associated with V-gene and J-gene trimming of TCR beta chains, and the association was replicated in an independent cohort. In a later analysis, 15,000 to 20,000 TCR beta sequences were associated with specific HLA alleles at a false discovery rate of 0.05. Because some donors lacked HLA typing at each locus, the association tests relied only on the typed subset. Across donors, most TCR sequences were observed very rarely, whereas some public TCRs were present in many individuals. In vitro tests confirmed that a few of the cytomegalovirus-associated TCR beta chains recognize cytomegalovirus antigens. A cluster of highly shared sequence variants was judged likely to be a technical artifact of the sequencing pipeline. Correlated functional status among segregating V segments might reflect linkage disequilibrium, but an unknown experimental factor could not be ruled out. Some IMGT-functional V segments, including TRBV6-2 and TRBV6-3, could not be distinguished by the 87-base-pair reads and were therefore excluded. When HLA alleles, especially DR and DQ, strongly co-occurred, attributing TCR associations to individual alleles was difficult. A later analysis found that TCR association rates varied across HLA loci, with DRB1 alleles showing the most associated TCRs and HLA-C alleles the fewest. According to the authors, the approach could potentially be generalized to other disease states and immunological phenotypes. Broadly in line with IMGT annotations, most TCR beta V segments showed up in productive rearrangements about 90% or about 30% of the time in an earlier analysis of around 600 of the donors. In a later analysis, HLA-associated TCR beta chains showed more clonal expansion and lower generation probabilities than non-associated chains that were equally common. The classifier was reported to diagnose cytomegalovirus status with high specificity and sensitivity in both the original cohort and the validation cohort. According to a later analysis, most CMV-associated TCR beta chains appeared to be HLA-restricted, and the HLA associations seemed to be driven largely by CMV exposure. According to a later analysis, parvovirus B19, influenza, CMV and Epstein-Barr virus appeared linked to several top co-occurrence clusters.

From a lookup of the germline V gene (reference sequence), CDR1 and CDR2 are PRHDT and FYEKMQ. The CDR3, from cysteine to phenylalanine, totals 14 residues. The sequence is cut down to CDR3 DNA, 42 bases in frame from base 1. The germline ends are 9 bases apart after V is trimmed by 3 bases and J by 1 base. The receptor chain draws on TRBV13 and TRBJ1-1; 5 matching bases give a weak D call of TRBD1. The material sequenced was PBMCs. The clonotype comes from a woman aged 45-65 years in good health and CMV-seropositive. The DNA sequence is TGTGCCAGCAGCTTGAGGACACCGAACACTGAAGCTTTCTTT. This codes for CASSLRTPNTEAFF.